This entry lists 13 T cell receptor beta chains sequenced from one sample in a study of blood T cell repertoires in COVID-19. The repertoire was sequenced with immunoSEQ multiplex PCR; TCRdb's copy has only in-frame clones and lacks some. The sample yields approximately 60,000 clones, roughly 85% seen once. Sequencing was performed on peripheral blood. Receptors were obtained from a human donor in a cohort sampled during active COVID-19.

The chain recombines TRBV3-1 (or the pseudogene TRBV3-2) with TRBJ2-2, with D possibly matching TRBD2 (6 bases). Per the germline V gene, CDR1 is LGHDT and CDR2 is YNNKEL (reference sequence). Trimming shortened V by 0 bases and J by 6 bases, and 11 bases separated the two germline ends. This CDR3 contains 15 residues. The DNA for the CDR3 is TGTGCCAGCAGCCAAGACACGGAGGGCGCCGGGGAGCTGTTTTTT. Encoded protein: CASSQDTEGAGELFF.

At least ten counts were recorded for this clone. The chain carries TRBV5-6 and TRBJ2-5; TRBD1 is a possible D gene (6 bases). The germline CDR1 and CDR2 sequences are SGHDT and YYEEEE. This CDR3 spans 14 amino acids. Trimming stripped 0 bases from V and 3 bases from J, with 9 bases between. The CDR3 spells CASSLGTVEETQYF. DNA of the CDR3: TGTGCCAGCAGCTTGGGGACAGTCGAAGAGACCCAGTACTTC.

The rearrangement uses TRBV12-5 and TRBJ2-1; D is undetermined. Trimming shortened V by 0 bases and J by 5 bases, and 20 bases separated the two germline ends. CDR1 and CDR2 from the germline V gene are LGHNT and FRNRAP. The CDR3 runs to 18 residues. The DNA for the CDR3 is TGTGCTAGTGGTTTGGTACTGGGCACCTCCCTGTCGAACAATGAGCAGTTCTTC. It translates to CASGLVLGTSLSNNEQFF.

This clone was detected many times. V is TRBV15 and J is TRBJ2-7, with 9 nucleotides matching TRBD1. Germline lookup yields CDR1 LNHNV and CDR2 YYDKDF (reference sequence). This CDR3 region has 16 residues. Trimming removed 0 bases from V and 6 bases from J; junction bases left unmatched: 9. CDR3 sequence (DNA): TGTGCCACCAGCAGAGATTATTGGGGACAGGGAGGCGAGCAGTACTTC. This codes for CATSRDYWGQGGEQYF.

V gene TRBV18 combines with J gene TRBJ1-1; D unclear. V was pared by 3 bases and J by 7 bases, with 12 bases between. This CDR3 spans 13 amino acids. The germline V gene encodes CDR1 KGHSH and CDR2 LQKENI. The CDR3 protein is CASSPPGVNEAFF. The DNA of the CDR3 is TGTGCCAGCTCACCCCCGGGAGTTAATGAAGCTTTCTTT. Looking up the rest from reference TRBV18 and TRBJ1-1 gives the full variable domain: NAGVMQNPRHLVRRRGQEARLRCSPMKGHSHVYWYRQLPEEGLKFMVYLQKENIIDESGMPKERFSAEFPKEGPSILRIQQVVRGDSAAYFCASSPPGVNEAFFGQGTRLTVV.

The rearrangement uses TRBV7-2 and TRBJ2-3; D not resolved. Germline V CDR1 and CDR2: SGHTA, FQGNSA. V lost 5 bases, J lost 5 bases, and 11 bases lay in between. CDR3 length: 13 residues. The CDR3 DNA is TGTGCCAGCAGCCATACCCTGAGAGATACGCAGTATTTT. Residues: CASSHTLRDTQYF.

This clone was seen only once. V gene TRBV21-1 combines with J gene TRBJ2-1; the table gives TRBD2 as D, unverified against the DNA. TRBV21-1 is annotated as a pseudogene. The length of the CDR3 is 13 residues. CDR3 sequence: CASGTSGANEQFF. The DNA of the CDR3 is TGTGCCAGCGGGACTAGCGGGGCGAATGAGCAGTTCTTC.

The V call is TRBV6-5, the J call TRBJ1-3, with D maybe TRBD1 (5 bases). The V gene's germline CDR1 is MNHEY and CDR2 SVGAGI. Trimming removed 6 bases from V and 0 bases from J, with 6 bases in between. The length of the CDR3 is 13 residues. The CDR3 region has the DNA TGTGCCAGCAGCCAGGGCTCTGGAAACACCATATATTTT. Protein: CASSQGSGNTIYF.

The chain combines TRBV6-5 with TRBJ2-5; 7 bases align to TRBD2. Germline trimming cut 8 bases from V and 4 bases from J; bases unmatched to any gene: 7. The CDR3 runs 13 residues. CDR1 MNHEY and CDR2 SVGAGI come from the germline V gene. The CDR3 loop is CASRLAVGETQYF. The CDR3 bases are TGTGCCAGCCGGCTAGCGGTGGGAGAGACCCAGTACTTC.

V is TRBV5-1 and J is TRBJ2-5; 7 nucleotides match TRBD2. The J segment lost 5 bases and the V segment lost 0 bases, leaving 1 base of the junction unmatched. The CDR3 runs 13 residues. Germline lookup yields CDR1 SGHRS and CDR2 YFSETQ. CDR3 bases: TGCGCCAGCAGCTTGGGTAGCGGGGAGACCCAGTACTTC. It codes for CASSLGSGETQYF.

The rearrangement links TRBV5-1 to TRBJ1-6, with unresolved D. With 0 bases removed from V and 2 bases from J, the gap between germline ends came to 9 bases. The CDR3 runs 16 residues. Per germline, CDR1 SGHRS and CDR2 YFSETQ. The CDR3 loop reads CASSLAELTYNSPLHF. CDR3 DNA: TGCGCCAGCAGCTTGGCCGAACTAACCTATAATTCACCCCTCCACTTT.

The table lists this clone with a few counts. The CDR3 nucleotides are TGTGCCAGCAGAGGGGGTTACACCGGGGAGCTGTTTTTT. It specifies CASRGGYTGELFF. The chain couples TRBV6-5 to TRBJ2-2; TRBD1 might be the D (6 bases). Germline loops: CDR1 MNHEY, CDR2 SVGAGI. V shed 6 bases and J shed 3 bases, with 8 bases lying between them. CDR3 length: 13 residues.

This sequence joins TRBV2 and TRBJ1-5, with D perhaps matching TRBD1 (5 bases). In germline, CDR1 is SNHLY, CDR2 FYNNEI. Trimming removed 4 bases at V and 2 bases at J, with 6 bases between. The CDR3 spans 13 residues. The DNA of the CDR3 is TGTGCCAGCAGTGCACAGGGCAATCAGCCCCAGCATTTT. It yields the protein CASSAQGNQPQHF.